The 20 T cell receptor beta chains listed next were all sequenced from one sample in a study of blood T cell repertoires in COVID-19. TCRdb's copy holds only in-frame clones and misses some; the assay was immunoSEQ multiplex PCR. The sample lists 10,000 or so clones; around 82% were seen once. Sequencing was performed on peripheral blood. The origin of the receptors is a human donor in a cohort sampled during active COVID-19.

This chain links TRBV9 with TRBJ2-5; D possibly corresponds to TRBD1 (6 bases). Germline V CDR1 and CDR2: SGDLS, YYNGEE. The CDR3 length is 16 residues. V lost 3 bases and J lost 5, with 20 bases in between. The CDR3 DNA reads TGTGCCAGCAGCGCATCAACATCAGGGGTAGGCGAGACCCAGTACTTC. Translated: CASSASTSGVGETQYF.

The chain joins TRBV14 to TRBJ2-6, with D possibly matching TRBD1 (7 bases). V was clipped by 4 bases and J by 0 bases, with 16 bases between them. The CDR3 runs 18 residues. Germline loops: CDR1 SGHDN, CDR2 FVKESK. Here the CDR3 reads CASSPTAGGLSGANVLTF. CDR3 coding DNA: TGTGCCAGCAGCCCTACAGCAGGGGGACTCTCTGGGGCCAACGTCCTGACTTTC. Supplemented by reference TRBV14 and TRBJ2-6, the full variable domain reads EAGVTQFPSHSVIEKGQTVTLRCDPISGHDNLYWYRRVMGKEIKFLLHFVKESKQDESGMPNNRFLAERTGGTYSTLKVQPAELEDSGVYFCASSPTAGGLSGANVLTFGAGSRLTVL.

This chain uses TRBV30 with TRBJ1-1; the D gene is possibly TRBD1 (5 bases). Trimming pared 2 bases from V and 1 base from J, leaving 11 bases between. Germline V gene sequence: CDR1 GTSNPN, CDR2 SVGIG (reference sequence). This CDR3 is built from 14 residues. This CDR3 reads CAWSWGRANTEAFF. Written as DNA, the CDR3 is TGTGCCTGGAGTTGGGGCAGGGCGAACACTGAAGCTTTCTTT.

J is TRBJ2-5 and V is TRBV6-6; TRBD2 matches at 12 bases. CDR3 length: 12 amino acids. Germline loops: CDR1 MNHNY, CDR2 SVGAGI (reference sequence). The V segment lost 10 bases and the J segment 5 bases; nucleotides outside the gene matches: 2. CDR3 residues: CATGLAGETQYF. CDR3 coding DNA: TGTGCCACCGGACTAGCGGGGGAGACCCAGTACTTC.

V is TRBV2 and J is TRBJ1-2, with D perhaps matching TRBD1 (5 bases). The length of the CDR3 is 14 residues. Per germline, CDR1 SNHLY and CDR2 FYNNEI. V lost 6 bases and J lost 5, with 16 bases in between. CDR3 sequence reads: CASRATARGYGYTF. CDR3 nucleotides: TGTGCCAGCAGAGCCACGGCACGGGGGTATGGCTACACCTTC. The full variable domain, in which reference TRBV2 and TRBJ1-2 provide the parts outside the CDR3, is EPEVTQTPSHQVTQMGQEVILRCVPISNHLYFYWYRQILGQKVEFLVSFYNNEISEKSEIFDDQFSVERPDGSNFTLKIRSTKLEDSAMYFCASRATARGYGYTFGSGTRLTVV.

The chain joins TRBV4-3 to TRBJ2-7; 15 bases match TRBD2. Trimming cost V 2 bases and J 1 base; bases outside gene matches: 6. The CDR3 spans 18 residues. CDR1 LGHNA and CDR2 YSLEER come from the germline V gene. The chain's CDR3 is CASSQQGLAGGTSYEQYF. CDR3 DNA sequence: TGCGCCAGCAGCCAACAGGGACTAGCGGGGGGTACTTCCTACGAGCAGTACTTC.

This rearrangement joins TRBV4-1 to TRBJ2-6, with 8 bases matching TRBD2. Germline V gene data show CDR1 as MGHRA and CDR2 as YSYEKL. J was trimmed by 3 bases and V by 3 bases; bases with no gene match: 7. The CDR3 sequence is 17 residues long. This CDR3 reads CASSQGRGGSGANVLTF. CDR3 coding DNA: TGCGCCAGCAGCCAGGGTCGGGGGGGCAGTGGGGCCAACGTCCTGACTTTC.

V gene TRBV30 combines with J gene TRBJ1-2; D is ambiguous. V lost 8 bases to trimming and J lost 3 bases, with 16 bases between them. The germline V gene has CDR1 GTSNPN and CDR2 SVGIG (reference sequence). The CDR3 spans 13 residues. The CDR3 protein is CAVEFWHDYGYTF. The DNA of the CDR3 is TGTGCCGTGGAGTTTTGGCACGACTATGGCTACACCTTC.

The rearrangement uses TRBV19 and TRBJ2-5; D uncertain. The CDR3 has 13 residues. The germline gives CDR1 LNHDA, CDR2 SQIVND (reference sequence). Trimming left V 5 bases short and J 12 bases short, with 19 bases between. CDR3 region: CASSSLTGTSEYF. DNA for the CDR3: TGTGCCAGTAGTTCCCTCACGGGTACATCCGAGTACTTC.

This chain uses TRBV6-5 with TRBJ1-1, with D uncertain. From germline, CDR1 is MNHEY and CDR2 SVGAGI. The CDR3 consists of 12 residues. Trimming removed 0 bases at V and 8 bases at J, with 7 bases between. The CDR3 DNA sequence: TGTGCCAGCAGTTACTCGGGCAGAGAAGCTTTCTTT. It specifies CASSYSGREAFF.

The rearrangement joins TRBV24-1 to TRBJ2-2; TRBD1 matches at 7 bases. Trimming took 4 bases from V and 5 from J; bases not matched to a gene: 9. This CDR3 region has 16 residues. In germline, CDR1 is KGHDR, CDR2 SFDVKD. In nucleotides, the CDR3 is TGTGCCACCAGTGACCCCCGACAGGGTTGGACCGGGGAGCTGTTTTTT. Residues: CATSDPRQGWTGELFF.

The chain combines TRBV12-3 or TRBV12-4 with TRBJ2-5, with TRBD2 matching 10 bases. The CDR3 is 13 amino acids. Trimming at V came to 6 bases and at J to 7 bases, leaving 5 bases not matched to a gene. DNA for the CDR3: TGTGCCAGCAGGTCCGGGACTAGCGTGACCCAGTACTTC. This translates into CASRSGTSVTQYF.

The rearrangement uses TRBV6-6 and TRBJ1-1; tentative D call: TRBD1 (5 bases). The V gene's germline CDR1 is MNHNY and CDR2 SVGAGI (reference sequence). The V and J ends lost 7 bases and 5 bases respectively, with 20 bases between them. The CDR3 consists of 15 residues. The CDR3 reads CASIPAGRGDTEAFF. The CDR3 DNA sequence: TGTGCCAGCATCCCGGCGGGGCGGGGAGATACTGAAGCTTTCTTT.

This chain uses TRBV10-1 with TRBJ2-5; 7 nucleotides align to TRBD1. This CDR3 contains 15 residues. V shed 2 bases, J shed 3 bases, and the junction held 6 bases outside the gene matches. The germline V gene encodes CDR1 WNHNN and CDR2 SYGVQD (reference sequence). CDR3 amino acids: CASSEDGTAEETQYF. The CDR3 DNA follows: TGCGCCAGCAGTGAGGACGGGACAGCTGAAGAGACCCAGTACTTC.

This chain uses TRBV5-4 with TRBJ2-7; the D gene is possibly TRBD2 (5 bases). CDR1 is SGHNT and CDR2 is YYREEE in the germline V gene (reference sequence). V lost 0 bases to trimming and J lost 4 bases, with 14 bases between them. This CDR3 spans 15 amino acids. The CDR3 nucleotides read TGTGCCAGCAGCTTGGGGGTCCCGGGCGGGTACGAGCAGTACTTC. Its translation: CASSLGVPGGYEQYF.

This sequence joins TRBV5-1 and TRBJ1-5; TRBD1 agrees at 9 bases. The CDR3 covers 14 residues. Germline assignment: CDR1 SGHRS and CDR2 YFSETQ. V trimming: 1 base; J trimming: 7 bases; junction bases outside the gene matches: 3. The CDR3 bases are TGCGCCAGCAGCTTGACAGGGGGCGGGCAGCCCCAGCATTTT. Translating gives CASSLTGGGQPQHF.

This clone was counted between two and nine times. As DNA, the CDR3 is TGTGCCAGCAGTGCGGGACAGGGTCGGACCCTGGGTGAGACCCAGTACTTC. This codes for CASSAGQGRTLGETQYF. The chain recombines TRBV2 with TRBJ2-5; 9 positions agree with TRBD1. V was clipped by 4 bases and J by 5 bases; unmatched bases: 14. CDR3 length: 17 amino acids. The germline gives CDR1 SNHLY, CDR2 FYNNEI.

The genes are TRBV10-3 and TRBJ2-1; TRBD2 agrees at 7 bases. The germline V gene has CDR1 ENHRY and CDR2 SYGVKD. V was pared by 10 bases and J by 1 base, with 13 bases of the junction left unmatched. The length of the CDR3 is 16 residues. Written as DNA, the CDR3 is TGTGCCACCTCAGTTGGGCCTAGCGGTTCCTACAATGAGCAGTTCTTC. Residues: CATSVGPSGSYNEQFF.

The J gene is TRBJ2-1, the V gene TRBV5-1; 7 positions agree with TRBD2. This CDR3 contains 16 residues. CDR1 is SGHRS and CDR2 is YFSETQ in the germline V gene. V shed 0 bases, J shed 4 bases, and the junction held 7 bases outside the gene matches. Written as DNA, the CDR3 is TGCGCCAGCAGCTTGGGATGGCTAGCGGATTACAATGAGCAGTTCTTC. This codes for CASSLGWLADYNEQFF.

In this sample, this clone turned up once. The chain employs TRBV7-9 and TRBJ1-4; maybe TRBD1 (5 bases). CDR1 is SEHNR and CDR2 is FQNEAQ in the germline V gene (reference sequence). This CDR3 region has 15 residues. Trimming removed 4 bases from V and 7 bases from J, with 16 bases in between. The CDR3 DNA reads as TGTGCCAGCAGCTCCCCCAGGGTAGTCCCTGAAAAACTGTTTTTT. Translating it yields CASSSPRVVPEKLFF.